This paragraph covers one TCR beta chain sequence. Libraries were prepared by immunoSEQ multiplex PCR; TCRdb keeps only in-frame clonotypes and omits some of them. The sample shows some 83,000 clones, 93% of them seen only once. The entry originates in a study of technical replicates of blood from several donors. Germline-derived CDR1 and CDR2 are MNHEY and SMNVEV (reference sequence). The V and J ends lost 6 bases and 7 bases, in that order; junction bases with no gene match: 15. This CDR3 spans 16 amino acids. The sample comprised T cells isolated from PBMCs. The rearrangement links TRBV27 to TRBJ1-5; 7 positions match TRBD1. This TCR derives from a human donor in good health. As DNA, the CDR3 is TGTGCCAGCAGCTTAGGACGGCCAGGGGGAAGCCAGCCCCAGCATTTT. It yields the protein CASSLGRPGGSQPQHF.